This passage covers 21 T cell receptor beta chains from one sample sequenced in a study of shared clonotypes between healthy human individuals (dated by TCRdb to about 2020). The library came from the immunoSEQ multiplex PCR assay. TCRdb re-hosts the immuneACCESS table, in-frame sequences only. Its copies lack some clones; in the studies checked, an unresolved V gene accounts for under half of them, and the cause for the rest is not known. Here the sample has approximately 940,000 clones; approximately 80% occur a single time. The top ten hold roughly 1.5% of the sample. Material for sequencing was memory CD4+ T cells sorted from blood. The intended sense of this specimen's cell subset or site label: CD45RA-negative fraction. Receptors originate from a man aged 18 to 30 in good health.

The chain couples TRBV5-5 to TRBJ1-5; 7 positions match TRBD1. The CDR3 runs to 15 residues. CDR1 and CDR2 (germline): SGHKS, YYEKEE (reference sequence). With 4 bases clipped from V and 0 bases from J, the junction kept 4 bases outside the gene matches. CDR3 loop: CASSEQGVSNQPQHF. As DNA, the CDR3 is TGTGCCAGCAGCGAGCAGGGGGTTAGCAATCAGCCCCAGCATTTT.

The V and J genes are TRBV5-1 and TRBJ1-5; D is perhaps TRBD1 (5 bases). V was clipped by 5 bases and J by 0 bases, with 12 bases between them. Germline V CDR1 and CDR2: SGHRS, YFSETQ. The CDR3 runs 15 residues. This CDR3 is CASRGGADSNQPQHF. The DNA for the CDR3 is TGCGCCAGCAGGGGAGGGGCGGATAGCAATCAGCCCCAGCATTTT.

Comments on this clone: The same CDR3 can be traced to other DNA sequences in this sample. This rearrangement joins TRBV9 to TRBJ2-3; D uncertain. Between the trimmed V and J ends, which lost 0 bases and 6 bases, there was a span of 11 bases. CDR3 length: 14 amino acids. Germline V gives CDR1 SGDLS, CDR2 YYNGEE. The CDR3 DNA sequence: TGTGCCAGCAGCGTAGATGTGGGGTCGGATACGCAGTATTTT. Its translation is CASSVDVGSDTQYF.

The chain couples TRBV15 to TRBJ2-5; D assignment may be TRBD1 or TRBD2 (6 bases each). From germline, CDR1 is LNHNV and CDR2 YYDKDF (reference sequence). The CDR3 runs 16 residues. V was clipped by 6 bases and J by 1 base, with 18 bases between them. The CDR3 DNA follows: TGTGCCACCAGTGGTTTTCGGGGGCCTTTCCAAGAGACCCAGTACTTC. This gives the protein CATSGFRGPFQETQYF.

Concerning this clone itself: Other DNA variants within this sample encode the same CDR3. The chain combines TRBV18 with TRBJ2-7; 7 nucleotides match TRBD1. This CDR3 has 14 amino acids. V dropped 0 bases and J dropped 1; count of bases not matched to a gene: 0. Per the germline V gene, CDR1 is KGHSH and CDR2 is LQKENI. CDR3 protein: CASSPPGQSYEQYF. The CDR3 DNA follows: TGTGCCAGCTCACCACCGGGACAGTCCTACGAGCAGTACTTC.

The V gene is TRBV5-1, the J gene TRBJ2-1; TRBD2 matches at 9 bases. Unmatched junction bases numbered 5, after V lost 2 bases and J lost 2 bases. Germline loops: CDR1 SGHRS, CDR2 YFSETQ. This CDR3 has 16 residues. CDR3 in amino acids: CASSLVVAGAYNEQFF. The DNA for the CDR3 is TGCGCCAGCAGCTTAGTTGTAGCGGGGGCCTACAATGAGCAGTTCTTC. The complete variable domain, with remaining parts taken from reference TRBV5-1 and TRBJ2-1, reads KAGVTQTPRYLIKTRGQQVTLSCSPISGHRSVSWYQQTPGQGLQFLFEYFSETQRNKGNFPGRFSGRQFSNSRSEMNVSTLELGDSALYLCASSLVVAGAYNEQFFGPGTRLTVL.

The rearrangement joins TRBV7-9 to TRBJ2-2; tentative D call: TRBD1 (5 bases). This CDR3 comprises 14 residues. Trimming took 4 bases from V and 0 from J, leaving 6 bases between them. The germline V gene encodes CDR1 SEHNR and CDR2 FQNEAQ (reference sequence). CDR3 region: CASSSTANTGELFF. DNA of the CDR3: TGTGCCAGCAGCTCGACAGCGAACACCGGGGAGCTGTTTTTT. Drawing the rest from reference TRBV7-9 and TRBJ2-2, the complete variable domain is DTGVSQNPRHKITKRGQNVTFRCDPISEHNRLYWYRQTLGQGPEFLTYFQNEAQLEKSRLLSDRFSAERPKGSFSTLEIQRTEQGDSAMYLCASSSTANTGELFFGEGSRLTVL.

The chain combines TRBV11-2 with TRBJ2-7; TRBD2 matches at 11 bases. The CDR3 runs 16 residues. CDR1 and CDR2 (germline): SGHAT, FQNNGV. With 6 bases clipped from V and 2 bases from J, the junction kept 9 bases outside the gene matches. Here the CDR3 DNA reads TGTGCCAGCAGACCCTTAGGGACTAGCGGAGCCTACGAGCAGTACTTC. It encodes CASRPLGTSGAYEQYF.

This clone showed up just a few times. The rearrangement uses TRBV18 and TRBJ2-7; no firm D call. The CDR3 has 12 amino acids. The V end was cut by 4 bases, the J end by 3 bases, with 7 bases between. CDR1 and CDR2 from the germline V gene are KGHSH and LQKENI. CDR3 residues: CASSRDGYEQYF. Here the CDR3 DNA reads TGTGCCAGCTCACGCGACGGCTACGAGCAGTACTTC.

The chain recombines TRBV19 with TRBJ1-2; D gene uncertain. CDR3 size: 14 residues. Trimming removed 6 bases from V and 4 bases from J, with 15 bases in between. Germline V gene data show CDR1 as LNHDA and CDR2 as SQIVND (reference sequence). This CDR3 is CASSTGRLIYGYTF. For the CDR3, the DNA is TGTGCCAGTAGCACCGGACGGCTGATCTATGGCTACACCTTC.

The chain uses TRBV11-1 and TRBJ2-1, with D tentatively TRBD1 (5 bases). CDR3 length equals 17 residues. Germline loops: CDR1 SGHAT, CDR2 FQDESV (reference sequence). The germline V and J ends were trimmed by 0 bases and 0 bases, with 12 bases remaining between them. The CDR3 is CASSLATDRHSYNEQFF. The DNA for the CDR3 is TGTGCCAGCAGCTTAGCCACCGACAGACACTCCTACAATGAGCAGTTCTTC.

This clone has a handful of counts. This chain uses TRBV4-2 with TRBJ2-1; TRBD2 matches 11 bases. The CDR3 has 22 residues. The V and J ends lost 1 base and 1 base, in that order; junction bases with no gene match: 18. Germline CDR1 is LGHNA and CDR2 is YNFKEQ. The CDR3 loop is CASSQVFRGSRLAGGSYNEQFF. The CDR3 DNA sequence: TGTGCCAGCAGCCAAGTATTTCGCGGGTCCCGGCTAGCGGGGGGTTCCTACAATGAGCAGTTCTTC.

The chain couples TRBV10-1 to TRBJ1-1, with 8 bases matching TRBD1. Trimming took 5 bases from V and 5 from J; bases not matched to a gene: 7. In germline, CDR1 is WNHNN, CDR2 SYGVQD (reference sequence). The CDR3 length is 14 residues. In DNA, the CDR3 is TGCGCCAGCAGTCACGACAGGGGAGGGACTGAAGCTTTCTTT. Protein product: CASSHDRGGTEAFF.

This CDR3 reads CASSPETGVNEQYF. Written as DNA, the CDR3 is TGTGCCAGCTCACCAGAGACAGGGGTGAACGAGCAGTACTTC. The rearrangement uses TRBV18 and TRBJ2-7; 8 nucleotides align to TRBD1. The CDR3 covers 14 residues. Germline CDR1 is KGHSH and CDR2 is LQKENI. V lost 2 bases, J lost 5 bases, and 5 bases stayed unmatched.

This chain uses TRBV5-8 with TRBJ1-2; TRBD1 is a possible D gene (5 bases). This CDR3 is built from 14 residues. V shed 3 bases and J shed 0 bases, with 9 bases lying between them. CDR1 and CDR2 (germline): SGHTS, YDEGEE. This chain's CDR3 is CASSSSGSNYGYTF. CDR3 coding DNA: TGTGCCAGCAGCTCCTCAGGGTCTAACTATGGCTACACCTTC.

J is TRBJ1-1 and V is TRBV5-6; 9 bases match TRBD1. The V segment lost 3 bases and the J segment 1 base; nucleotides outside the gene matches: 4. Germline loops: CDR1 SGHDT, CDR2 YYEEEE. CDR3 length equals 15 residues. CDR3 in amino acids: CASSSQGAGNTEAFF. The DNA of the CDR3 is TGTGCCAGCAGCTCACAGGGGGCAGGGAACACTGAAGCTTTCTTT.

This clone appeared a few times. The V gene is TRBV7-2, the J gene TRBJ1-6; D not certain. The V end was cut by 5 bases, the J end by 7 bases, with 12 bases between. This CDR3 is built from 14 residues. CDR1 is SGHTA, CDR2 FQGNSA, per germline. The CDR3 sequence is CASSLRHQNSPLHF. The CDR3 DNA reads TGTGCCAGCAGCCTGCGACACCAAAATTCACCCCTCCACTTT.

The gene calls are TRBV5-1 and TRBJ2-5; no reliable D call. Germline CDR1 is SGHRS and CDR2 is YFSETQ. Trimming took 4 bases from V and 4 from J, leaving 14 bases between them. The CDR3 has 14 amino acids. The CDR3 nucleotides are TGCGCCAGCAGCCGATGGACCCGCCCAGAGACCCAGTACTTC. Its protein product is CASSRWTRPETQYF. Variable domain in full (rest from reference TRBV5-1 and TRBJ2-5): KAGVTQTPRYLIKTRGQQVTLSCSPISGHRSVSWYQQTPGQGLQFLFEYFSETQRNKGNFPGRFSGRQFSNSRSEMNVSTLELGDSALYLCASSRWTRPETQYFGPGTRLLVL.

The chain carries TRBV5-1 and TRBJ2-1, with 8 bases fitting TRBD2. CDR3 size: 15 residues. Per the germline V gene, CDR1 is SGHRS and CDR2 is YFSETQ. Trimming took 7 bases from V and 6 from J; bases not matched to a gene: 12. CDR3 sequence (DNA): TGCGCCAGCTGGCCTAGCGGGTCTTTAGGCAATGAGCAGTTCTTC. Its translation is CASWPSGSLGNEQFF.

The chain links TRBV9 to TRBJ2-3; D gene unclear. V was shortened by 6 bases and J by 2 bases, with 16 bases between the two germline ends. Germline V CDR1 and CDR2: SGDLS, YYNGEE. The CDR3 consists of 15 residues. This CDR3 is CASTTSGGTTDTQYF. DNA of the CDR3: TGTGCCAGCACCACTTCCGGTGGAACCACAGATACGCAGTATTTT.

This chain connects TRBV29-1 to TRBJ2-1; 7 bases fit TRBD1. After removal of 6 bases from V and 9 bases from J, the junction contained 14 bases not matched to a gene. The CDR3 sequence is 14 residues long. Germline values: CDR1 SQVTM, CDR2 ANQGSEA. The CDR3 DNA follows: TGCAGCGTCCAACCGACAGGGTCGTCTTTTGAGCAGTTCTTC. Its protein product is CSVQPTGSSFEQFF.